One sample yielded the 29 T cell receptor beta chains listed below, sequenced in a study of blood T cell repertoires in COVID-19. The data were produced by immunoSEQ multiplex PCR, yet TCRdb's version contains in-frame clones alone and is incomplete. This table holds 230,000 or so clones, roughly nine tenths found once. Source material: peripheral blood. The receptors shown here come from a woman aged 40 to 50 who had recovered from COVID-19.

This clone is a singleton in its sample. The rearrangement links TRBV9 to TRBJ1-5; TRBD1 agrees at 10 bases. This CDR3 has 15 amino acids. Looked up from germline, CDR1 is SGDLS and CDR2 is YYNGEE. The ends lost 0 bases at V and 6 bases at J; junction bases unmatched: 3. The CDR3 DNA sequence: TGTGCCAGCAGCGTAGGACAGGGGGCAGGTCAGCCCCAGCATTTT. Its translation is CASSVGQGAGQPQHF.

In this sample, this clone turned up a few times. The V call is TRBV10-1, the J call TRBJ1-5; unclear D gene. Germline V lookup: CDR1 WNHNN, CDR2 SYGVQD (reference sequence). This CDR3 is 14 amino acids long. V lost 7 bases and J 0 bases, leaving 10 bases between the germline ends. This CDR3 reads CASKRYYSNQPQHF. Written as DNA, the CDR3 is TGCGCCAGCAAGAGGTATTATAGCAATCAGCCCCAGCATTTT.

The J gene is TRBJ1-3, the V gene TRBV11-3; TRBD1 is a possible D gene (5 bases). The CDR3 contains 14 residues. Trimming left V 4 bases short and J 1 base short, with 8 bases between. Germline loops: CDR1 SGHNT, CDR2 YENEEA. This CDR3 reads CASSWGESGNTIYF. CDR3 in DNA: TGTGCCAGCAGCTGGGGGGAGTCTGGAAACACCATATATTTT.

This clone was seen more than once but under ten times. The rearrangement joins TRBV7-8 to TRBJ1-1, with D unclear. Deletions cut 4 bases from V and 0 bases from J, with 3 bases between. This CDR3 contains 12 residues. Germline CDR1 reads SGHVS; CDR2 reads FQNEAQ. The CDR3 sequence is CASSSMNTEAFF. CDR3 in DNA: TGTGCCAGCAGCTCCATGAACACTGAAGCTTTCTTT.

The chain recombines TRBV7-2 with TRBJ2-5, with 10 bases that match TRBD2. CDR1 is SGHTA and CDR2 is FQGNSA in the germline V gene. The CDR3 has 15 amino acids. V trimming: 5 bases; J trimming: 4 bases; junction bases outside the gene matches: 7. The CDR3 spells CASSTSGRALETQYF. As DNA, the CDR3 is TGTGCCAGCAGCACGAGCGGGAGGGCCCTAGAGACCCAGTACTTC.

The chain combines TRBV19 with TRBJ2-5; maybe TRBD1 (6 bases). This CDR3 spans 14 amino acids. Germline values: CDR1 LNHDA, CDR2 SQIVND (reference sequence). V was shortened by 4 bases and J by 3 bases, with 12 bases between the two germline ends. The CDR3, as DNA: TGTGCCAGTAGTAGGGGGAACAGGGAAGAGACCCAGTACTTC. It encodes CASSRGNREETQYF.

The chain recombines TRBV11-3 with TRBJ2-3; 10 bases fit TRBD1. Germline V lookup: CDR1 SGHNT, CDR2 YENEEA. There are 15 residues in the CDR3. With 5 bases clipped from V and 5 bases from J, the junction kept 7 bases outside the gene matches. The CDR3 sequence: CASSLGTGAGDTQYF. As DNA, the CDR3 is TGTGCCAGCAGCCTCGGGACAGGGGCCGGAGATACGCAGTATTTT. The whole variable domain, filled in from reference TRBV11-3 and TRBJ2-3, reads EAGVVQSPRYKIIEKKQPVAFWCNPISGHNTLYWYLQNLGQGPELLIRYENEEAVDDSQLPKDRFSAERLKGVDSTLKIQPAELGDSAVYLCASSLGTGAGDTQYFGPGTRLTVL.

This chain connects TRBV4-1 to TRBJ1-3; D is unclear. The CDR3 consists of 13 residues. Germline values: CDR1 MGHRA, CDR2 YSYEKL. Trimming left V 1 base short and J 3 bases short, with 4 bases between. The DNA for the CDR3 is TGCGCCAGCAGCCAAGTATTTGGAAACACCATATATTTT. Its protein product is CASSQVFGNTIYF.

The chain links TRBV5-1 to TRBJ2-1, with D tentatively TRBD1 (5 bases). CDR3 length: 17 amino acids. Germline CDR1 is SGHRS and CDR2 is YFSETQ. V was clipped by 4 bases and J by 0 bases, with 17 bases between them. The CDR3 coding sequence is TGCGCCAGCAGCCTGGGTAGACAGTCCAGCTCCTACAATGAGCAGTTCTTC. Translation: CASSLGRQSSSYNEQFF.

V is TRBV6-5 and J is TRBJ2-2, with TRBD2 as a possible D gene (6 bases). Germline loops: CDR1 MNHEY, CDR2 SVGAGI. V lost 0 bases, J lost 4 bases, and 12 bases lay in between. The CDR3 sequence is 16 residues long. The CDR3 region is CASSYSTGVGTGELFF. The CDR3 DNA is TGTGCCAGCAGTTACTCGACGGGAGTGGGCACCGGGGAGCTGTTTTTT.

The V gene is TRBV5-1, the J gene TRBJ2-2; 14 bases line up with TRBD2. The junction had 5 bases not matched to a gene; V was cut back by 5 bases and J by 11 bases. This CDR3 is built from 14 residues. Per the germline V gene, CDR1 is SGHRS and CDR2 is YFSETQ. The CDR3, as DNA: TGCGCCAGCAGTCTCGGACTAGCGGGAGGAGAGCTGTTTTTT. Residues: CASSLGLAGGELFF.

The chain combines TRBV5-6 with TRBJ1-5, with D tentatively TRBD1 (5 bases). Germline V lookup: CDR1 SGHDT, CDR2 YYEEEE. The CDR3 is 14 amino acids. The germline V and J ends were trimmed by 2 bases and 3 bases, with 9 bases remaining between them. CDR3 in amino acids: CASSFSGNNQPQHF. In nucleotides, the CDR3 is TGTGCCAGCAGCTTTTCAGGGAACAATCAGCCCCAGCATTTT.

This chain connects TRBV4-1 to TRBJ2-1, with 8 bases fitting TRBD1. CDR3 length: 15 amino acids. V shed 1 base, J shed 4 bases, and the junction held 3 bases outside the gene matches. The germline gives CDR1 MGHRA, CDR2 YSYEKL. The CDR3 DNA follows: TGCGCCAGCAGCCAAGGGGACAGGCCATACAATGAGCAGTTCTTC. Protein: CASSQGDRPYNEQFF.

The chain recombines TRBV3-1 (or the pseudogene TRBV3-2) with TRBJ2-1; 8 bases agree with TRBD1. Germline CDR1 is LGHDT and CDR2 is YNNKEL (reference sequence). The CDR3 extends over 15 amino acids. Trimming cost V 3 bases and J 4 bases; bases outside gene matches: 5. The DNA for the CDR3 is TGTGCCAGCAGCCACGCCCAGGGGGCGTACAATGAGCAGTTCTTC. Translated, it gives CASSHAQGAYNEQFF.

The chain carries TRBV7-2 and TRBJ2-2; 7 nucleotides line up with TRBD2. Trimming took 5 bases from V and 7 from J; bases not matched to a gene: 13. Germline V CDR1 and CDR2: SGHTA, FQGNSA. The CDR3 runs to 16 residues. The CDR3 DNA sequence: TGTGCCAGCAGCCCAAATAGCGGGCCTATAGTCGGGGAGCTGTTTTTT. It translates to CASSPNSGPIVGELFF.

The chain joins TRBV7-2 to TRBJ2-5, with unresolved D. The germline V gene has CDR1 SGHTA and CDR2 FQGNSA. V was clipped by 5 bases and J by 5 bases, with 12 bases between them. The CDR3 loop spans 13 amino acids. In DNA, the CDR3 is TGTGCCAGCAGCCCTGGGCTAAGGGAGACCCAGTACTTC. It specifies CASSPGLRETQYF.

The V call is TRBV11-2, the J call TRBJ1-1; D perhaps matches TRBD1 (5 bases). The CDR3 sequence is 15 residues long. The V gene lost 5 bases and the J gene lost 5 bases, with 18 bases spanning the gap. Germline V gene sequence: CDR1 SGHAT, CDR2 FQNNGV. CDR3 sequence: CASSPRTGEVTEAFF. The CDR3 region has the DNA TGTGCCAGCAGCCCACGCACGGGGGAAGTTACTGAAGCTTTCTTT.

The rearrangement uses TRBV6-1 and TRBJ1-6; unclear D gene. Trimming shortened V by 3 bases and J by 10 bases, and 13 bases separated the two germline ends. The CDR3 contains 14 residues. CDR1 is MNHNS and CDR2 is SASEGT in the germline V gene. The CDR3: CASSDWQGRSPLHF. CDR3 DNA sequence: TGTGCCAGCAGTGATTGGCAAGGGAGGTCACCCCTCCACTTT.

The chain links TRBV13 to TRBJ1-2; D unresolved. The CDR3 has 14 residues. With 4 bases removed from V and 5 bases from J, the gap between germline ends came to 14 bases. Germline CDR1 is PRHDT and CDR2 is FYEKMQ (reference sequence). The chain's CDR3 is CASSSRVPVYGYTF. As DNA, the CDR3 is TGTGCCAGCAGCTCCCGGGTGCCGGTTTATGGCTACACCTTC.

The V call is TRBV7-3, the J call TRBJ2-7; 13 positions match TRBD2. This CDR3 region has 17 residues. CDR1 is SGHTA and CDR2 is FQGTGA in the germline V gene. Trimming cost V 1 base and J 3 bases; bases outside gene matches: 6. CDR3: CASSLIGLAGAHYEQYF. The CDR3 DNA sequence: TGTGCCAGCAGCTTAATTGGACTAGCGGGGGCCCACTACGAGCAGTACTTC.

The chain employs TRBV5-5 and TRBJ2-3; the D is unclear. V was trimmed by 0 bases and J by 0 bases, leaving 8 bases between them. In germline, CDR1 is SGHKS, CDR2 YYEKEE (reference sequence). This CDR3 is 15 amino acids long. The CDR3 spells CASSLASSSTDTQYF. The CDR3 nucleotides read TGTGCCAGCAGCTTGGCTTCCTCTAGCACAGATACGCAGTATTTT.

This clone has only a few counts. The chain combines TRBV20-1 with TRBJ1-5, with D perhaps TRBD1 (6 bases). Germline lookup yields CDR1 DFQATT and CDR2 SNEGSKA (reference sequence). The CDR3 loop spans 14 amino acids. The V and J ends lost 3 bases and 4 bases respectively, with 13 bases between them. The chain's CDR3 is CSASPDGQNQPQHF. The CDR3 region has the DNA TGCAGTGCTAGTCCGGACGGACAGAATCAGCCCCAGCATTTT.

The rearrangement joins TRBV27 to TRBJ2-5; D perhaps matches TRBD2 (7 bases). The V and J ends lost 3 bases and 7 bases respectively, with 18 bases between them. Germline CDR1 MNHEY, CDR2 SMNVEV (reference sequence). This CDR3 is 15 amino acids long. CDR3 amino acids: CASSLGGAAMGTQYF. The CDR3 nucleotides are TGTGCCAGCAGTTTGGGGGGGGCTGCCATGGGGACCCAGTACTTC.

The chain uses TRBV9 and TRBJ2-6; TRBD1 matches 7 bases. The CDR3 extends over 16 amino acids. The germline CDR1 and CDR2 sequences are SGDLS and YYNGEE. V trimming: 0 bases; J trimming: 5 bases; junction bases outside the gene matches: 5. In nucleotides, the CDR3 is TGTGCCAGCAGCGTAGTAGGGGGCGCGTGGGCCAACGTCCTGACTTTC. Translated: CASSVVGGAWANVLTF.

The genes are TRBV30 and TRBJ2-5, with 9 positions matching TRBD2. Looked up from germline, CDR1 is GTSNPN and CDR2 is SVGIG (reference sequence). The V segment lost 0 bases and the J segment 5 bases; nucleotides outside the gene matches: 10. There are 16 residues in the CDR3. This CDR3 is CAWSVLAGAPPETQYF. The CDR3 nucleotides read TGTGCCTGGAGTGTATTAGCGGGAGCCCCCCCCGAGACCCAGTACTTC.

This rearrangement joins TRBV28 to TRBJ1-5; D is unclear. The CDR3 consists of 12 residues. Germline CDR1 is MDHEN and CDR2 is SYDVKM. Deletions cut 6 bases from V and 7 bases from J, with 10 bases between. CDR3 residues: CASRHNYQPQHF. The CDR3 DNA reads as TGTGCCAGCAGACACAATTACCAGCCCCAGCATTTT.

The rearrangement uses TRBV30 and TRBJ1-5; D is possibly TRBD1 (6 bases). There are 16 residues in the CDR3. The germline V gene encodes CDR1 GTSNPN and CDR2 SVGIG (reference sequence). V was clipped by 1 base and J by 8 bases, with 21 bases between them. The CDR3 DNA sequence: TGTGCCTGGAGTGGCCGACTACGGGGGGCGATGGAGCCCCAGCATTTT. It encodes CAWSGRLRGAMEPQHF.

The chain links TRBV18 to TRBJ1-5; D remains ambiguous. The CDR3 runs to 16 residues. The germline gives CDR1 KGHSH, CDR2 LQKENI. Trimming removed 2 bases at V and 1 base at J, with 12 bases between. The CDR3 reads CASSPGHPHSNQPQHF. The CDR3 DNA is TGTGCCAGCTCACCAGGGCACCCGCACAGCAATCAGCCCCAGCATTTT.

Notes on this clone: The identical CDR3 is also encoded by other nucleotide sequences in the sample. The chain couples TRBV20-1 to TRBJ1-4, with no clear D. Germline V lookup: CDR1 DFQATT, CDR2 SNEGSKA (reference sequence). The CDR3 totals 11 residues. V was shortened by 0 bases and J by 8 bases, with 4 bases between the two germline ends. The chain's CDR3 is CSARDLEKLFF. In DNA, the CDR3 is TGCAGTGCTAGAGATCTCGAAAAACTGTTTTTT.